Described below is a single T cell receptor (beta chain) sequence and its context. Its antigen is not identified. The sample originates from a study of shared clonotypes between healthy human individuals. Deep-level assay runs were performed. Clones were sequenced by immunoSEQ multiplex PCR, and TCRdb holds only the in-frame ones, with some missing. The sample lists approximately 640,000 clones; less than 95% were seen once. General observations from the study: All-four-donor shared clonotypes had higher generation probabilities than non-shared clonotypes did. Represented diversity (both genetic and exposure-history) was limited by the small number of donors. It was observed that about 5% of naive CD4 clonotypes were shared across a handful of donors.

Input material: memory CD8+ T cells from PBMCs. The subset was: CD45RO+ cells pooled with CCR7-negative TemRA cells. This sequence was found in a young man in good health. Some clones in this sample may be carry-over from other donors' samples.

CDR3 nucleotides: TGCAGCGCTGAGGGAGAAAAAGAGACCCAGTACTTC. Protein: CSAEGEKETQYF. The chain employs TRBV29-1 and TRBJ2-5, with D perhaps TRBD2 (5 bases). The CDR3 runs 12 residues. V gave up 7 bases and J gave up 3 bases, with 12 bases separating them. CDR1 and CDR2 from the germline V gene are SQVTM and ANQGSEA.